This T cell receptor beta chain was identified in a study of patients and donors after allogeneic stem cell transplantation. The V end lost 2 bases, the J end lost 5 bases, and 9 bases lay between the germline ends. This CDR3 has 13 amino acids. The germline gives CDR1 SGHDN, CDR2 FVKESK. This clonotype was observed a handful of times. TCRdb reanalysed the RT-PCR reads using MiXCR and keeps one entry per CDR3 protein. The sample has roughly 250,000 distinct CDR3 sequences, around 14% seen once. The rearrangement links TRBV14 to TRBJ1-2; D remains unclear. The receptor was derived from a human donor who was either an allogeneic HSCT recipient or a stem cell or donor lymphocyte infusion donor (not recorded which). It is not recorded whose cells these are; they may come from a transplant donor. The specimen sequenced was blood, either unsorted or a sorted T cell fraction (not recorded which). The CDR3 nucleotides are TGTGCCAGCAGCCAAAACTATGGATATGGCTACACCTTC. Translated, it gives CASSQNYGYGYTF. The full variable domain, its missing parts supplied by reference TRBV14 and TRBJ1-2, is EAGVTQFPSHSVIEKGQTVTLRCDPISGHDNLYWYRRVMGKEIKFLLHFVKESKQDESGMPNNRFLAERTGGTYSTLKVQPAELEDSGVYFCASSQNYGYGYTFGSGTRLTVV.